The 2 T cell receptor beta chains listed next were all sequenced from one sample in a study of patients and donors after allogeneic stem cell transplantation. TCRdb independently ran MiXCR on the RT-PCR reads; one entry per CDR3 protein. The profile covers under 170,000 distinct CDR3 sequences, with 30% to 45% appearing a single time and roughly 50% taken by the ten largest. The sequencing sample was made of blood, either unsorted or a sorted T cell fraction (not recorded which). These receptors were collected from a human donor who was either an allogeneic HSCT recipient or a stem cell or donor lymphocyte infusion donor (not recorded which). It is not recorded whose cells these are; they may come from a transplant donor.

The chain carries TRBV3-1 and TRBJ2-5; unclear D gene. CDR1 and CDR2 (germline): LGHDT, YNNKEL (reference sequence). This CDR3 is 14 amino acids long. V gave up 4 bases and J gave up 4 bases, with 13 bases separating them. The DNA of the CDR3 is TGTGCCAGCAGCCGAGCCAGACTGGGAGAGACCCAGTACTTC. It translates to CASSRARLGETQYF.

The CDR3 loop is CASSRMGWGRSTDTQYF. As DNA, the CDR3 is TGTGCCAGCAGTCGGATGGGCTGGGGCCGTAGCACAGATACGCAGTATTTT. The chain employs TRBV14 and TRBJ2-3, with D possibly being TRBD1 (5 bases). Trimming cost V 6 bases and J 0 bases, with 19 bases left between them. This CDR3 contains 17 residues. Germline lookup yields CDR1 SGHDN and CDR2 FVKESK.